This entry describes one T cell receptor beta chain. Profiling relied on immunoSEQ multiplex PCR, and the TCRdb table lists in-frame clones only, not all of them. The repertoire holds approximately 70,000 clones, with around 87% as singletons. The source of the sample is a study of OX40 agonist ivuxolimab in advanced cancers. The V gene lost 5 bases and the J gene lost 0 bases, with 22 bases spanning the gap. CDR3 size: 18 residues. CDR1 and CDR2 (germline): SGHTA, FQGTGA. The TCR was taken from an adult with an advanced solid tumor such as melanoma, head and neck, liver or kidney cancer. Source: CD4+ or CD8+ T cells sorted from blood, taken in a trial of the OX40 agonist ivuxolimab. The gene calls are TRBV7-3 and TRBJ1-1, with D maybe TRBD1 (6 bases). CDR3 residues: CASSPEGGSEVLNTEAFF. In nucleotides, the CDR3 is TGTGCCAGCAGCCCGGAAGGGGGTAGTGAGGTTTTGAACACTGAAGCTTTCTTT.